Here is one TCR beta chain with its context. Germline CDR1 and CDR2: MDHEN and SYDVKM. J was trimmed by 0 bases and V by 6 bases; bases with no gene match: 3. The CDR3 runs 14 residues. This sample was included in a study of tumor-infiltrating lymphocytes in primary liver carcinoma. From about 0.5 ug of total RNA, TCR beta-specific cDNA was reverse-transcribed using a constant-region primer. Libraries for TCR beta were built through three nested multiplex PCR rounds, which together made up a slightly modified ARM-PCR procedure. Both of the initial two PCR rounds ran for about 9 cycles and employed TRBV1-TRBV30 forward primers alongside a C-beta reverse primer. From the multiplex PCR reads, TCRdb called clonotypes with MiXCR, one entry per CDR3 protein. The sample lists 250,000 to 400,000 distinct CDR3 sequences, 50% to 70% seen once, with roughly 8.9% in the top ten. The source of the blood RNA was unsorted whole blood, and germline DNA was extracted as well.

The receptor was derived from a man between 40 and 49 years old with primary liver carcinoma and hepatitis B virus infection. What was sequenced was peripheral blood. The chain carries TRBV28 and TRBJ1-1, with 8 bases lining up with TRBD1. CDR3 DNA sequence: TGTGCCAGCAGATGGACAGGGATGAACACTGAAGCTTTCTTT. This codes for CASRWTGMNTEAFF.